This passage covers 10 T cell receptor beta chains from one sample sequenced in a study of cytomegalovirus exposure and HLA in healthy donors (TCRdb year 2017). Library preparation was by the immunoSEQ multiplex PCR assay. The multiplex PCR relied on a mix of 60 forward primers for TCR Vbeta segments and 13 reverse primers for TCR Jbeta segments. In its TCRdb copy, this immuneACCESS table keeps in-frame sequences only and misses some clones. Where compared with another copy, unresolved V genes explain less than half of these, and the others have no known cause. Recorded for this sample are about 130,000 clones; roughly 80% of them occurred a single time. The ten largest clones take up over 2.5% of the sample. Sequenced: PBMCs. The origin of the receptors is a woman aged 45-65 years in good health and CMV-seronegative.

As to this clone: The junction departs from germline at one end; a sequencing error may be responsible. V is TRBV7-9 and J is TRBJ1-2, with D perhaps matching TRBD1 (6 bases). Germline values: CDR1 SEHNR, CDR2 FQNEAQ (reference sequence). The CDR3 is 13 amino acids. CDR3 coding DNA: TGTTCCAGCAGCTTGGACAGTGACTATGGCTACACCTTC. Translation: CSSSLDSDYGYTF. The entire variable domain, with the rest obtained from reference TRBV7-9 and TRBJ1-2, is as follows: DTGVSQNPRHKITKRGQNVTFRCDPISEHNRLYWYRQTLGQGPEFLTYFQNEAQLEKSRLLSDRFSAERPKGSFSTLEIQRTEQGDSAMYLCSSSLDSDYGYTFGSGTRLTVV.

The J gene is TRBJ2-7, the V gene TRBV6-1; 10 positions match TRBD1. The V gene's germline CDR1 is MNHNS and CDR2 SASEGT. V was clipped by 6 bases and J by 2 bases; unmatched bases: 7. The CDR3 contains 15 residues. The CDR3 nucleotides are TGTGCCAGCAGGGTTGGACAGGGGGTGACCTACGAGCAGTACTTC. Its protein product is CASRVGQGVTYEQYF.

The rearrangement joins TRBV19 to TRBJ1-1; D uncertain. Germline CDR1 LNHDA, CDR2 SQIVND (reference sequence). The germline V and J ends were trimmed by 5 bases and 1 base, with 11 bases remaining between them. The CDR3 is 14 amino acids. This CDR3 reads CASSFEAGNTEAFF. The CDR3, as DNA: TGTGCCAGTAGTTTCGAGGCGGGGAACACTGAAGCTTTCTTT.

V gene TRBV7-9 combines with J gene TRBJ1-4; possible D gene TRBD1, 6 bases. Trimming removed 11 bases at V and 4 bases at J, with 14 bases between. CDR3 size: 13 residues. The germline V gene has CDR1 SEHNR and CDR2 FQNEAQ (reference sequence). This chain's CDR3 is CAGATGSNEKLFF. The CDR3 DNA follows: TGTGCCGGGGCCACAGGGAGTAATGAAAAACTGTTTTTT.

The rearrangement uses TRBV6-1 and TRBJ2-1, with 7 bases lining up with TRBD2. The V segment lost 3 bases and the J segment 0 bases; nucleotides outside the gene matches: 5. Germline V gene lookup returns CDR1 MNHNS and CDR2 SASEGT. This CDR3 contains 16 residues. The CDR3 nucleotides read TGTGCCAGCAGTGACCCAGCGGGGAACTCCTACAATGAGCAGTTCTTC. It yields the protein CASSDPAGNSYNEQFF.

The chain's CDR3 is CASRVARGGSEQETQYF. The DNA of the CDR3 is TGTGCCAGCAGAGTAGCCCGGGGGGGGAGTGAGCAAGAGACCCAGTACTTC. V usage is TRBV25-1 and J usage is TRBJ2-5; 8 bases match TRBD2. The CDR3 totals 17 residues. Germline V gene data show CDR1 as MGHDK and CDR2 as SYGVNS. V dropped 6 bases and J dropped 2; count of bases not matched to a gene: 14.

CDR3 in DNA: TGCAGCGCGCACCCCGGGACAGGGGGCGCGTTAGCTTTCTTT. Its protein product is CSAHPGTGGALAFF. The V gene is TRBV29-1, the J gene TRBJ1-1; 12 nucleotides align to TRBD1. The CDR3 is 14 residues long. Germline V gene data show CDR1 as SQVTM and CDR2 as ANQGSEA. V was clipped by 7 bases and J by 10 bases; unmatched bases: 13.

The CDR3 region is CASSTIQRNDIQYF. In nucleotides, the CDR3 is TGTGCCAGTAGTACGATACAAAGAAACGACATTCAGTACTTC. The J gene is TRBJ2-4, the V gene TRBV19; D not certain. Germline loops: CDR1 LNHDA, CDR2 SQIVND (reference sequence). This CDR3 has 14 residues. V was shortened by 4 bases and J by 8 bases, with 15 bases between the two germline ends.

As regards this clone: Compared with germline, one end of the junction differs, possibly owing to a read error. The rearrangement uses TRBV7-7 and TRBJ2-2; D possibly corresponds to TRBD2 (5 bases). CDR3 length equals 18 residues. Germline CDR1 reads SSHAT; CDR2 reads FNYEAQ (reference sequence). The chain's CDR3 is CASSLAREGLGHSGELFF. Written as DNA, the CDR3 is TGTGCTAGCAGCTTAGCGCGAGAGGGTCTCGGGCATAGCGGGGAGCTGTTTTTT.

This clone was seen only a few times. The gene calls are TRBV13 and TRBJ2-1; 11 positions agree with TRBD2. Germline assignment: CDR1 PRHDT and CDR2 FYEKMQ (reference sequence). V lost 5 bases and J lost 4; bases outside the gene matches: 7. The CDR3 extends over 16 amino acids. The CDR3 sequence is CASSLLGTSGYNEQFF. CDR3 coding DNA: TGTGCCAGCAGCCTCCTAGGGACTAGCGGTTACAATGAGCAGTTCTTC.